Sequencing of this T cell receptor (beta chain) was carried out in a study of breast tumors, draining lymph nodes, adjacent tissues. Study-wide points: Tumor and nontumor repertoires were significantly more similar in luminal-like than in basal-like breast cancer.

The CDR3 totals 15 residues. The V gene lost 6 bases and the J gene lost 7 bases, with 19 bases spanning the gap. The V gene's germline CDR1 is KGHSH and CDR2 LQKENI. Breast cancer patients provided tissue from their axillary draining lymph nodes. This clonotype occurred many times. Its specificity is unknown. TCRdb processed the multiplex PCR reads anew with MiXCR; each CDR3 protein has one entry. The sample lists under 150,000 distinct CDR3 sequences, about 20% occurring once. This sequence was found in a female donor with breast cancer. Some clones in this sample may be carry-over from other donors' samples. Sequenced: axillary lymph node tissue. V gene TRBV18 combines with J gene TRBJ2-1, with D tentatively TRBD2 (6 bases). Here the CDR3 DNA reads TGTGCCAGCTCGCCTCCGGGACTCCGTTTGAATGAGCAGTTCTTC. Amino acids: CASSPPGLRLNEQFF.